This T cell receptor beta chain was obtained from a study of T cells in Graves' hyperthyroidism and ophthalmopathy. Points from the study as a whole: Ophthalmopathy prediction by the model preceded onset by a median approximately six months.

The V and J ends lost 7 bases and 3 bases respectively, with 10 bases between them. The CDR3 loop spans 13 amino acids. With duration under 3 months, ophthalmopathy was active: Clinical Activity Score at least 3, NOSPECS at least 4. Researchers barred patients who had uncontrolled infection, other autoimmune disease, pregnancy or lactation. RNA transcripts were the template for amplifying TCR beta CDR3 regions. RT-PCR in the first round (using the HTBI primer set) targeted the TCR CDR3. TCRdb reprocessed the multiplex PCR reads with MiXCR, giving one entry per CDR3 protein. The repertoire consists of hundreds of thousands of distinct CDR3 sequences, with 14% to 15% occurring once and the leading ten covering over 3.5%. The table lists this clonotype with many counts. Its antigen is undetermined.

Sample: blood. The J gene is TRBJ1-5, the V gene TRBV12-3 or TRBV12-4, with a tentative D call TRBD1 (6 bases). This sequence originates from a woman between 40 and 55 years old with Graves' ophthalmopathy. CDR3 nucleotides: TGTGCCAGCACCGGACAGTTCAATCAGCCCCAGCATTTT. Translation: CASTGQFNQPQHF.